Reported below is one T cell receptor beta chain. Study members were between roughly 18 and 89 years old and lived in approximately 25 US regions. Trimming took 4 bases from V and 7 from J; bases not matched to a gene: 8. Germline values: CDR1 LGHDT, CDR2 YNNKEL (reference sequence). This CDR3 has 14 residues. Under the authors' procedure: Amplified reference gene primers provided the basis for estimating nucleated cell counts. Libraries were prepared by immunoSEQ multiplex PCR; TCRdb keeps only in-frame clonotypes and omits some of them. That table furnishes V, J and clone size, whereas the DNA furnished D and trimming. The sample has approximately 220,000 clones, roughly 85% seen once. This sample stems from a study of blood T cell repertoires in COVID-19. Whole-study context: PBMCs, B-cell-depleted T cells, or T cells were the source of the cDNA or gDNA that made up the material.

This receptor was taken from a woman aged 35 to 49 with acute COVID-19. The chain employs TRBV3-1 (or the pseudogene TRBV3-2) and TRBJ1-2; 8 nucleotides match TRBD1. The sequenced sample was PBMCs or T cells enriched from blood (not recorded which). CDR3 in DNA: TGTGCCAGCAGCCCGGACAGGGTGTTTAGTGGCTACACCTTC. Translation: CASSPDRVFSGYTF.